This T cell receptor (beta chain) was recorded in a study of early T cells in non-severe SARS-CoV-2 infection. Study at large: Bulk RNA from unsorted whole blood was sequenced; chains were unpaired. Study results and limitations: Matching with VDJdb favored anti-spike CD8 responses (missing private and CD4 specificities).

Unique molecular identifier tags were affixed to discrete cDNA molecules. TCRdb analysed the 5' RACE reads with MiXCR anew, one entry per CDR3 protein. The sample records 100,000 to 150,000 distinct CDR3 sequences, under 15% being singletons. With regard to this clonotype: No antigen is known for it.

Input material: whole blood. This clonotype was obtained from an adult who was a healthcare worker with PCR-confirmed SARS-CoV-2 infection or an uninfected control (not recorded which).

The CDR3 loop reads CASSFYRGEKLFF. CDR3 sequence (DNA): TGTGCCAGCAGTTTCTACAGGGGAGAAAAACTGTTTTTT. The rearrangement joins TRBV27 to TRBJ1-4, with TRBD1 matching over 7 bases. The CDR3 consists of 13 residues. J gave up 8 bases and V 3 bases, and 3 bases lay outside the gene matches. Looked up from germline, CDR1 is MNHEY and CDR2 is SMNVEV (reference sequence).